This TCR beta chain was captured in a study of T cell changes during pregnancy in multiple sclerosis. The data were produced by immunoSEQ multiplex PCR, yet TCRdb's version contains in-frame clones alone and is incomplete. Of tens of thousands of clones listed, 80% to 95% are singletons. The sequencing used peripheral blood, collected in the third trimester of pregnancy. The receptor comes from a female donor in good health, enrolled as a control in a pregnancy study.

CDR3 protein: CASTDAQGFYGYTF. Written as DNA, the CDR3 is TGTGCCAGCACCGACGCACAGGGATTCTATGGCTACACCTTC. The gene calls are TRBV28 and TRBJ1-2, with TRBD1 as a possible D gene (6 bases). Germline CDR1 reads MDHEN; CDR2 reads SYDVKM. This CDR3 has 14 residues. V was trimmed by 7 bases and J by 4 bases, leaving 16 bases between them.